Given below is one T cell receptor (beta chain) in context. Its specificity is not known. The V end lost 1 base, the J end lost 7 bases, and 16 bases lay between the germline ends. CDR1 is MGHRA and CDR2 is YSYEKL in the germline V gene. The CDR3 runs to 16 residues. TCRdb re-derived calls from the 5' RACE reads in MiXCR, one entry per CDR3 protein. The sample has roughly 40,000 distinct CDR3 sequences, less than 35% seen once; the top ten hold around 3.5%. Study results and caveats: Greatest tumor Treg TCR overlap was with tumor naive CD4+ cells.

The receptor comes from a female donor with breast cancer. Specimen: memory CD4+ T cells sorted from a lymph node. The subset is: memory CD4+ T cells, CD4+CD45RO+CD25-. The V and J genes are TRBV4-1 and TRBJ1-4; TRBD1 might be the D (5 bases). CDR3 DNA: TGCGCCAGCAGCCAAGGACCGTTGGGGGATGGTGAAAAACTGTTTTTT. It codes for CASSQGPLGDGEKLFF.